This entry concerns a single T cell receptor (beta chain). Its specificity is unknown. This entry belongs to a study of graft-versus-host responses after intestinal transplantation. Study context: Recipients underwent multivisceral, liver-intestinal, or isolated intestinal transplants. Anti-thymocyte globulin induction, then tacrolimus and steroids for about three years, went to all recipients.

Study-wide results and limits: The marrow of recipients harbored GvH clones, and ileum or blood showed some of them first. Among circulating GvH clones, peak levels were associated with early post-transplant declines in HvG clones.

The CDR3 totals 15 residues. From germline, CDR1 is SGHTA and CDR2 FQGTGA. Trimming removed 3 bases from V and 0 bases from J, with 8 bases in between. Generated by immunoSEQ multiplex PCR, the TCRdb table keeps only in-frame clones and is missing some. The sample shows roughly 50,000 clones, 91% of them seen only once. The sample here was PBMCs, taken nearly 670 days after intestinal transplant. This sequence was found in a human patient who received an intestinal transplant, so some T cells may come from the graft donor. The rearrangement joins TRBV7-3 to TRBJ2-2; D ambiguous. The CDR3 loop reads CASSFTHTNTGELFF. CDR3 nucleotides: TGTGCCAGCAGCTTCACTCATACGAACACCGGGGAGCTGTTTTTT.